This record concerns one TCR beta chain sequence. V was pared by 2 bases and J by 4 bases, with 15 bases between. The CDR3 covers 16 residues. Germline values: CDR1 MDHEN, CDR2 SYDVKM. The data belong to a study of shared clonotypes between healthy human individuals. Repertoires were generated with immunoSEQ multiplex PCR, while TCRdb's copy carries only in-frame clones and drops some. The sample comprises hundreds of thousands of clones, 85% to 95% of which are singletons, and over 0.1% rests with the top ten. The naive CD8 fraction comprised CD45RO-negative cells positively selected for CCR7 and excluded terminally differentiated effector memory CD45RA+ cells.

This clonotype originated in a woman aged 25-40 years in good health. Sequenced sample: naive CD8+ T cells sorted from blood. V is TRBV28 and J is TRBJ1-3; D is unclear. CDR3 protein: CASSLVLDPAGNTIYF. The CDR3 region has the DNA TGTGCCAGCAGTTTAGTACTGGATCCTGCCGGAAACACCATATATTTT.